This TCR beta chain was profiled in a study of T cells in Graves' hyperthyroidism and ophthalmopathy. Researchers amplified the TCR beta CDR3 regions from RNA transcripts. HTBI primers were used for first-round RT-PCR of the TCR CDR3. TCRdb redid the calling of the multiplex PCR reads with MiXCR, one entry per CDR3 protein. Counted here are some 770,000 distinct CDR3 sequences, 16% occurring once; the ten biggest clones make up approximately 8%. The CDR3 extends over 15 amino acids. Trimming cost V 6 bases and J 3 bases; bases outside gene matches: 10. Germline V gene lookup returns CDR1 SQVTM and CDR2 ANQGSEA.

The sequence came from a man younger than 35 with Graves' hyperthyroidism. The rearrangement joins TRBV29-1 to TRBJ2-3; 9 bases line up with TRBD1. The sample taken for sequencing was blood. As DNA, the CDR3 is TGCAGCGTCGTGATCGGGACAGGGCTGACAGATACGCAGTATTTT. It codes for CSVVIGTGLTDTQYF.